The TCR beta chain described here comes from a study of technical replicates of blood from a few donors. The repertoire was sequenced with immunoSEQ multiplex PCR; TCRdb's copy has only in-frame clones and lacks some. The sample records tens of thousands of clones, around 94% being singletons. The CDR3 totals 14 residues. In germline, CDR1 is GTSNPN, CDR2 SVGIG (reference sequence). Trimming left V 5 bases short and J 0 bases short, with 8 bases between. The source of this sequence is a human donor in good health. The sequenced sample consisted of T cells isolated from PBMCs. This rearrangement joins TRBV30 to TRBJ2-6; a weak D match, TRBD2 (5 bases). CDR3 region: CAWDYSSGANVLTF. CDR3 bases: TGTGCCTGGGACTACAGCTCTGGGGCCAACGTCCTGACTTTC.